The clone carrying this T cell receptor beta chain has just one count. CDR3 size: 13 residues. Germline V lookup: CDR1 LNHDA, CDR2 SQIVND (reference sequence). V shed 7 bases and J shed 1 base, with 8 bases lying between them. In the authors' methods: For nucleated cells, counts were estimated from reference gene primer amplification. Measured with immunoSEQ multiplex PCR; TCRdb has only the in-frame clones, and not every one. V and J calls and clone size come straight from that table; D and trimming were deduced from the DNA. The sample comprises 150,000 to 200,000 clones, about 93% of which are singletons, and around 0.5% rests with the top ten. The data originate from a study of blood T cell repertoires in COVID-19. Looking at the study overall: T cells, B-cell-depleted T cells, or PBMCs provided the cDNA or gDNA that served as material.

This TCR came from a man aged 45-60 years with acute or convalescent COVID-19. The rearrangement links TRBV19 to TRBJ1-5, with D unclear. Material: peripheral blood. CDR3 sequence reads: CASNGQSNQPQHF. The CDR3 DNA reads as TGTGCCAGTAATGGGCAGAGCAATCAGCCCCAGCATTTT.